This TCR beta chain appears in the sequencing data of a study of T cells in tumors after PD-1 blockade. In the study overall: Prior checkpoint blockade, systemic immunosuppressant use, or anti-cancer therapy within 4 weeks excluded patients. Some patients also took daily vismodegib 150 mg during anti-PD-1 treatment. Study results and limitations: Some novel exhausted tumor clones appeared in pre-treatment blood, suggesting peripheral recruitment.

In regard to this clone: Its cognate antigen is unknown.

The V segment lost 0 bases and the J segment 4 bases; nucleotides outside the gene matches: 0. This CDR3 spans 13 amino acids. The germline V gene has CDR1 SGHRS and CDR2 YFSETQ. Genomic DNA template from tumor biopsies or peripheral blood, roughly 616 ng to 6,500 ng input. Repertoires were generated with immunoSEQ multiplex PCR, while TCRdb's copy carries only in-frame clones and drops some. This table holds 20,000 to 25,000 clones, roughly 80% found once. The sequence was obtained from a human donor with basal cell carcinoma. This rearrangement joins TRBV5-1 to TRBJ2-5, with 7 positions matching TRBD2. Sequences were derived from PBMCs, sampled after anti-PD-1 treatment. CDR3 sequence reads: CASSLGLAETQYF. DNA for the CDR3: TGCGCCAGCAGCTTGGGACTAGCAGAGACCCAGTACTTC.